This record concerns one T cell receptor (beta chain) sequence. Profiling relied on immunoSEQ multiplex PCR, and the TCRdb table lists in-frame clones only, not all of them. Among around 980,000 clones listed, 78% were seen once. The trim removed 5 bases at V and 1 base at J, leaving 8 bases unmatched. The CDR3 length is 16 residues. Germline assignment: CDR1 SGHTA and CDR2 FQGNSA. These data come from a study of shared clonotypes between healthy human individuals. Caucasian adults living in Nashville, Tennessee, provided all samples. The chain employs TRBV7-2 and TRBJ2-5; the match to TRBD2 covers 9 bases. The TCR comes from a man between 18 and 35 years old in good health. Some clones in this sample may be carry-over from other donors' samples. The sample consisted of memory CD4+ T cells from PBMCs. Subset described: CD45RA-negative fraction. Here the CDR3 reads CASSRAIAGAQETQYF. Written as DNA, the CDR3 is TGTGCCAGCAGCCGAGCCATAGCGGGAGCCCAAGAGACCCAGTACTTC.